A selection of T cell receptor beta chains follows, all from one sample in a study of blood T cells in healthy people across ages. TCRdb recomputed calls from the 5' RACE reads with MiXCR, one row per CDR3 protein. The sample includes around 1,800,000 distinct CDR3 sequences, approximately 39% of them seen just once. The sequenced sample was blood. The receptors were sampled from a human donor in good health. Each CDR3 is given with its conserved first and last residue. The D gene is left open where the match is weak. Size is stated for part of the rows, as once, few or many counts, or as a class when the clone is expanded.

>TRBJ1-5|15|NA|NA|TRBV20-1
CSASGGHYSNQPQHF
TGCAGTGCTAGCGGCGGACACTATAGCAATCAGCCCCAGCATTTT
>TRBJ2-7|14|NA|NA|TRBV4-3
CASSRDSRTYEQYF
TGCGCCAGCAGCCGAGATTCCAGAACCTACGAGCAGTACTTC
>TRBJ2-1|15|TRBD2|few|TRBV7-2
CASSASGGAHNEQFF
TGTGCCAGCAGCGCTAGCGGGGGGGCCCACAATGAGCAGTTCTTC
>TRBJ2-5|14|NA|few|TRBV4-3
CASSQEGRAKTQYF
TGCGCCAGCAGCCAAGAGGGACGGGCGAAGACCCAGTACTTC
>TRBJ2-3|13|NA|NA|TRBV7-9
CASSADGTDTQYF
TGTGCCAGCAGCGCGGACGGCACAGATACGCAGTATTTT
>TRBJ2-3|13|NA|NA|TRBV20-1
CSAKVRGANTQYF
TGCAGTGCAAAGGTCAGGGGTGCGAATACGCAGTATTTT
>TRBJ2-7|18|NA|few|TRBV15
CATSREIVRTGDPYEQYF
TGTGCCACCAGCAGAGAGATCGTACGCACGGGGGACCCCTACGAGCAGTACTTC
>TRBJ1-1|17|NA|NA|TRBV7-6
CASSLENSRWGRTEAFF
TGTGCCAGCAGCTTAGAGAACAGCCGGTGGGGACGCACTGAAGCTTTCTTT
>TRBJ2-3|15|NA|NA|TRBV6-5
CASSYIQGATDTQYF
TGTGCCAGCAGTTACATTCAGGGAGCTACAGATACGCAGTATTTT
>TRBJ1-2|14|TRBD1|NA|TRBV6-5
CASSRRGTDYGYTF
TGTGCCAGCAGTCGAAGAGGGACAGACTATGGCTACACCTTC
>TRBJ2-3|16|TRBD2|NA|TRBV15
CATSREGSGGTDTQYF
TGTGCCACCAGCAGAGAGGGTAGCGGGGGCACAGATACGCAGTATTTT
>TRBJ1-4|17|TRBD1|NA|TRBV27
CASSPTTSGTGDEKLFF
TGTGCCAGCAGTCCCACGACCTCCGGGACAGGGGATGAAAAACTGTTTTTT
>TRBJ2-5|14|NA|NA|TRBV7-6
CASSLLGGARTQYF
TGTGCCAGCAGCCTGCTCGGTGGTGCCCGGACCCAGTACTTC
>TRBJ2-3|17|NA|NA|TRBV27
CASSLKLAGAITDTQYF
TGTGCCAGCAGTTTAAAATTGGCGGGGGCCATCACAGATACGCAGTATTTT
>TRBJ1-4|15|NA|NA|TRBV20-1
CSARDIAADNEKLFF
TGCAGTGCTAGAGATATCGCAGCGGATAATGAAAAACTGTTTTTT
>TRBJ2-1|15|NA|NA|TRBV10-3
CAISRGGESYNEQFF
TGTGCCATCAGTAGGGGGGGCGAATCCTACAATGAGCAGTTCTTC
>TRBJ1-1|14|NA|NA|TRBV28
CASSFFLGDTEAFF
TGTGCCAGCAGTTTTTTTCTGGGGGACACTGAAGCTTTCTTT
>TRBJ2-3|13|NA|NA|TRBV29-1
CSVEALVLGTQYF
TGCAGCGTTGAAGCCCTGGTTTTGGGTACGCAGTATTTT
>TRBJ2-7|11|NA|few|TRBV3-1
CASSQEFEQYF
TGTGCCAGCAGCCAAGAGTTCGAGCAGTACTTC
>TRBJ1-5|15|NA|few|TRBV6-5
CASSYASNSNQPQHF
TGTGCCAGCAGTTATGCTTCCAATAGCAATCAGCCCCAGCATTTT
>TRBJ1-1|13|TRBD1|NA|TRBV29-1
CSASDRVHTEAFF
TGCAGCGCGTCGGACAGGGTTCACACTGAAGCTTTCTTT
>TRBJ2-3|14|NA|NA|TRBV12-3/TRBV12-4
CAISLTTSTDTQYF
TGTGCCATCAGTTTAACGACTAGCACAGATACGCAGTATTTT
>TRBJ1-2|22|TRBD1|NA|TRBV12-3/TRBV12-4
CASSLTGTGGLIAKGGLAGYTF
TGTGCCAGCAGCCTAACCGGGACAGGAGGACTAATCGCAAAAGGAGGGTTAGCTGGCTACACCTTC
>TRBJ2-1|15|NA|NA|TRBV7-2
CASSLNLGGALEQFF
TGTGCCAGCAGCTTAAATCTAGGGGGGGCCCTTGAGCAGTTCTTC
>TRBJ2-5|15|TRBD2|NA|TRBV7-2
CASRSAGALPGTQYF
TGTGCCAGCAGATCAGCGGGGGCCCTTCCTGGGACCCAGTACTTC
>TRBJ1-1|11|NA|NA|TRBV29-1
CSVAENTKTFF
TGCAGCGTTGCTGAGAACACTAAAACTTTCTTT
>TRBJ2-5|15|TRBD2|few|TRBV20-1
CSARRLAGGEETQYF
TGCAGTGCTAGGAGACTAGCGGGGGGGGAAGAGACCCAGTACTTC
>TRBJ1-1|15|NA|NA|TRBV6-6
CASSWGTGGGTEAFF
TGTGCCAGCAGTTGGGGGACCGGAGGGGGGACTGAAGCTTTCTTT
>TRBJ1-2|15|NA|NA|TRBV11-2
CASSRGRQGGYGYTF
TGTGCCAGCAGCCGGGGAAGGCAGGGTGGCTATGGCTACACCTTC
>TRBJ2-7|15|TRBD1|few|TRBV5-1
CASSQGQGRAYEQYF
TGCGCCAGCAGCCAGGGACAGGGGAGGGCCTACGAGCAGTACTTC
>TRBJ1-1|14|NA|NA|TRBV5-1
CASSASGDGTEAFF
TGCGCCAGCAGCGCCTCAGGGGATGGAACTGAAGCTTTCTTT
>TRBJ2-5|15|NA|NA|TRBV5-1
CASSEQGVGGETQYF
TGCGCCAGCAGCGAGCAGGGAGTGGGCGGGGAGACCCAGTACTTC